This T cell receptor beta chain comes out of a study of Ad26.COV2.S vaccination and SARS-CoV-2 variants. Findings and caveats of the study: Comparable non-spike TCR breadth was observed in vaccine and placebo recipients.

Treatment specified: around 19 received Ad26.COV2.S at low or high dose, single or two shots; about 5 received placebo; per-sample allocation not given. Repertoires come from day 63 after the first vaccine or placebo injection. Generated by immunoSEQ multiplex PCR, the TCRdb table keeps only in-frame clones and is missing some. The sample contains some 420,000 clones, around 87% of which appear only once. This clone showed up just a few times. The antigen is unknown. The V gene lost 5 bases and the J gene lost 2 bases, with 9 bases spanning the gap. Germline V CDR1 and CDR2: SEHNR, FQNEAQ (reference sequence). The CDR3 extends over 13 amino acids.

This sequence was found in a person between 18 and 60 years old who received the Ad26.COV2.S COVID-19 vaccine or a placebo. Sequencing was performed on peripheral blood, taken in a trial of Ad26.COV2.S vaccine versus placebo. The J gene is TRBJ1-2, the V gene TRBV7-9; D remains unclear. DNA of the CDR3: TGTGCCAGCAGCCCGCAGGAGAACTATGGCTACACCTTC. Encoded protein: CASSPQENYGYTF. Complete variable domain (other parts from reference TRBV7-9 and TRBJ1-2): DTGVSQNPRHKITKRGQNVTFRCDPISEHNRLYWYRQTLGQGPEFLTYFQNEAQLEKSRLLSDRFSAERPKGSFSTLEIQRTEQGDSAMYLCASSPQENYGYTFGSGTRLTVV.